The 13 T cell receptor beta chains below come from one sample, sequenced in a study of OX40 agonist ivuxolimab in advanced cancers. Repertoires were generated with immunoSEQ multiplex PCR, while TCRdb's copy carries only in-frame clones and drops some. The sample holds around 94,000 clones, roughly 90% seen once. The sequences come from CD4+ or CD8+ T cells sorted from blood, collected in a trial of the OX40 agonist ivuxolimab. These receptors came from an adult with an advanced solid tumor such as melanoma, head and neck, liver or kidney cancer.

This clone was seen a single time. J is TRBJ1-1 and V is TRBV4-1, with TRBD1 as a possible D gene (6 bases). Germline V lookup: CDR1 MGHRA, CDR2 YSYEKL. The V end lost 4 bases, the J end lost 6 bases, and 9 bases lay between the germline ends. There are 12 residues in the CDR3. The CDR3 region has the DNA TGCGCCAGCAGCCGAGGGGGACCTGAAGCTTTCTTT. Encoded protein: CASSRGGPEAFF.

The chain has TRBV5-4 and TRBJ1-3; perhaps TRBD1 as D (6 bases). The CDR3 covers 15 residues. The germline V and J ends were trimmed by 0 bases and 3 bases, with 10 bases remaining between them. Per the germline V gene, CDR1 is SGHNT and CDR2 is YYREEE (reference sequence). CDR3 DNA: TGTGCCAGCAGCTTGGGTGGGGGCTATGGAAACACCATATATTTT. Its translation is CASSLGGGYGNTIYF. Full variable domain (rest looked up from reference TRBV5-4 and TRBJ1-3): ETGVTQSPTHLIKTRGQQVTLRCSSQSGHNTVSWYQQALGQGPQFIFQYYREEENGRGNFPPRFSGLQFPNYSSELNVNALELDDSALYLCASSLGGGYGNTIYFGEGSWLTVV.

This sequence joins TRBV27 and TRBJ2-4; D gene unclear. Trimming stripped 4 bases from V and 0 bases from J, with 16 bases between. The CDR3 contains 17 residues. In germline, CDR1 is MNHEY, CDR2 SMNVEV (reference sequence). CDR3 sequence: CASSSPWAGRAKNIQYF. The CDR3 region has the DNA TGTGCCAGCAGTTCCCCCTGGGCAGGACGAGCCAAAAACATTCAGTACTTC.

The V gene is TRBV30, the J gene TRBJ2-1, with 9 bases fitting TRBD1. This CDR3 contains 16 residues. The ends lost 2 bases at V and 4 bases at J; junction bases unmatched: 9. Germline V gives CDR1 GTSNPN, CDR2 SVGIG (reference sequence). The CDR3 region is CAWSTGTGIDYNEQFF. The CDR3 region has the DNA TGTGCCTGGAGTACTGGGACAGGGATCGATTACAATGAGCAGTTCTTC.

V and J are TRBV11-2 and TRBJ1-2; no definite D call. CDR1 is SGHAT, CDR2 FQNNGV, per germline. The CDR3 totals 12 residues. V lost 2 bases to trimming and J lost 6 bases, with 7 bases between them. CDR3 nucleotides: TGTGCCAGCAGCTTACCTAGAGATGGCTACACCTTC. It specifies CASSLPRDGYTF.

The chain joins TRBV2 to TRBJ2-3, with D possibly being TRBD2 (6 bases). Germline V CDR1 and CDR2: SNHLY, FYNNEI. The CDR3 extends over 16 amino acids. Between the trimmed V and J ends, which lost 1 base and 0 bases, there was a span of 11 bases. The CDR3 protein is CASSEDLAPSTDTQYF. DNA of the CDR3: TGTGCCAGCAGTGAAGATCTAGCGCCTAGCACAGATACGCAGTATTTT.

The gene calls are TRBV7-9 and TRBJ2-7; TRBD1 might be the D (5 bases). There are 14 residues in the CDR3. Trimming pared 1 base from V and 5 bases from J, leaving 12 bases between. Germline CDR1 and CDR2: SEHNR and FQNEAQ (reference sequence). The CDR3 DNA is TGTGCCAGCAGCTTAGGTAACTCAGGGCACGAGCAGTACTTC. It is translated as CASSLGNSGHEQYF.

The chain joins TRBV6-5 to TRBJ2-7; tentative D call: TRBD1 (5 bases). The CDR3 has 14 residues. Trimming shortened V by 2 bases and J by 4 bases, and 12 bases separated the two germline ends. Germline CDR1 is MNHEY and CDR2 is SVGAGI. The CDR3 reads CASSYRSGWYEQYF. DNA for the CDR3: TGTGCCAGCAGTTACCGGTCAGGGTGGTACGAGCAGTACTTC.

The CDR3 here is CASSFSSSYEQYF. In DNA form, the CDR3 reads TGTGCCAGCAGTTTCTCTAGCTCCTACGAGCAGTACTTC. This sequence joins TRBV6-5 and TRBJ2-5; D unresolved. The DNA matches TRBJ2-7 better at its end, which makes the J call doubtful. From germline, CDR1 is MNHEY and CDR2 SVGAGI. The CDR3 sequence is 13 residues long.

V is TRBV19 and J is TRBJ2-7; the match to TRBD1 covers 11 bases. After removal of 8 bases from V and 3 bases from J, the junction contained 6 bases not matched to a gene. Germline-derived CDR1 and CDR2 are LNHDA and SQIVND (reference sequence). CDR3 length: 14 residues. The CDR3 region is CASGSGTGGYEQYF. The CDR3 DNA sequence: TGTGCCAGTGGATCCGGGACAGGGGGCTACGAGCAGTACTTC. Supplemented by reference TRBV19 and TRBJ2-7, the full variable domain reads DGGITQSPKYLFRKEGQNVTLSCEQNLNHDAMYWYRQDPGQGLRLIYYSQIVNDFQKGDIAEGYSVSREKKESFPLTVTSAQKNPTAFYLCASGSGTGGYEQYFGPGTRLTVT.

The V call is TRBV6-5, the J call TRBJ1-1; 7 positions match TRBD1. V shed 2 bases, J shed 0 bases, and the junction held 3 bases outside the gene matches. From germline, CDR1 is MNHEY and CDR2 SVGAGI. The CDR3 sequence is 15 residues long. The CDR3 nucleotides are TGTGCCAGCAGTTACGGGACAGCCCTGAACACTGAAGCTTTCTTT. This gives the protein CASSYGTALNTEAFF.

This clone was seen once. This chain links TRBV20-1 with TRBJ1-2; no clear D. Germline V CDR1 and CDR2: DFQATT, SNEGSKA (reference sequence). Trimming removed 6 bases from V and 3 bases from J, with 5 bases in between. CDR3 size: 10 residues. In nucleotides, the CDR3 is TGCAGTGCCCCTTACTATGGCTACACCTTC. Translating gives CSAPYYGYTF.

The chain links TRBV4-1 to TRBJ2-3; D might be TRBD1 or TRBD2, each matching 5 bases. Trimming left V 1 base short and J 2 bases short, with 7 bases between. Germline-derived CDR1 and CDR2 are MGHRA and YSYEKL. This CDR3 spans 14 amino acids. CDR3 nucleotides: TGCGCCAGCAGCCAAGGAGGGGCCACAGATACGCAGTATTTT. Translation gives CASSQGGATDTQYF.